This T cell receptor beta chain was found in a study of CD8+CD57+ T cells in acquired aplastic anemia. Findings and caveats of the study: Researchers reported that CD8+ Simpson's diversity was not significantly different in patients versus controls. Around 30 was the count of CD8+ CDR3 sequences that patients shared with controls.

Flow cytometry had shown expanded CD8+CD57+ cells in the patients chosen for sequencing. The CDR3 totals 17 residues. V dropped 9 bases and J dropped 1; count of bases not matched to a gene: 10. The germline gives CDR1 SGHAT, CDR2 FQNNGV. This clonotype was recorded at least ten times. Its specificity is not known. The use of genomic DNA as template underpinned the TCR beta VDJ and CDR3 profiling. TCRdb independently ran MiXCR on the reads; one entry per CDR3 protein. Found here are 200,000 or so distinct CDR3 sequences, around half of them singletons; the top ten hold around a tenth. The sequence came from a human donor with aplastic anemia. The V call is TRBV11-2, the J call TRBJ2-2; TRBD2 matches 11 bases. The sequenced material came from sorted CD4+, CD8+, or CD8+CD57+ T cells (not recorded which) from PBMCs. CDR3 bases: TGTGCCAGTCACAAGCCAGGGACTAGCGGGAACACCGGGGAGCTGTTTTTT. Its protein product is CASHKPGTSGNTGELFF.